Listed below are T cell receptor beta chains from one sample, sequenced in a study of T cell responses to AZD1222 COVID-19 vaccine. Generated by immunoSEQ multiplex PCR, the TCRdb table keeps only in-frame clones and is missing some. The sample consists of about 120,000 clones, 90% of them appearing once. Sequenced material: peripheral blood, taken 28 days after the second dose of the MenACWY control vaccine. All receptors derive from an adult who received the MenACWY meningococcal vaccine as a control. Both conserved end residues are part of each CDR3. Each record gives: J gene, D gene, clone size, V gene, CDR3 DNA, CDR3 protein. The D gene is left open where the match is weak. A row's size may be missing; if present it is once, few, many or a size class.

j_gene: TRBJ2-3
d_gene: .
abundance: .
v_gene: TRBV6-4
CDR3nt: TGTGCCAGCAGTCAAGGGGTGGAAACAGATACGCAGTATTTT
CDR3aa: CASSQGVETDTQYF

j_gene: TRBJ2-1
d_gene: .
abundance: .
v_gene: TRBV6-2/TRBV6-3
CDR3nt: TGTGCCAGCAGTCCCGCTCCCTACAATGAGCAGTTCTTC
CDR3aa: CASSPAPYNEQFF

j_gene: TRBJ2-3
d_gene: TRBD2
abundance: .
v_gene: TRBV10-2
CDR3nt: TGCGCCAGCGGGGGACTAGCGGGGGGGCCAATAGATACGCAGTATTTT
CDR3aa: CASGGLAGGPIDTQYF

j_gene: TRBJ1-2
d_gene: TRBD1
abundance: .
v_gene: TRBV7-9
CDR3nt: TGTGCCACCCCCGGACAGGGAGGCTATGGCTACACCTTC
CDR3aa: CATPGQGGYGYTF

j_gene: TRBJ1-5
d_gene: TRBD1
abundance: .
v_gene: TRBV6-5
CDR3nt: TGTGCCAGCAGTCCCGACAGGGGAGGCAATCAGCCCCAGCATTTT
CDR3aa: CASSPDRGGNQPQHF

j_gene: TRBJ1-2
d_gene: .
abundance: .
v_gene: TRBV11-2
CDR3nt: TGTGCCAGCTCCGTGACTAACTATGGCTACACCTTC
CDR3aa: CASSVTNYGYTF

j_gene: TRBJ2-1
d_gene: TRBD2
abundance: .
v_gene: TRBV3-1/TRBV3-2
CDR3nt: TGTGCCAGCAGCCCCGGATTAGCGGGAGTCTACAATGAGCAGTTCTTC
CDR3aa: CASSPGLAGVYNEQFF

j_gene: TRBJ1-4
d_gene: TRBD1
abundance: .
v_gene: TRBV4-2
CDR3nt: TGTGCCAGCAGCCAAGATTCCAGCAGGTTAGGACAGGCACCAACTAATGAAAAACTGTTTTTT
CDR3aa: CASSQDSSRLGQAPTNEKLFF

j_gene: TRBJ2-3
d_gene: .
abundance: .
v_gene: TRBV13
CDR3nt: TGTGCCAGCAGCTTAAGAGGGGGTCTTGGGACAGATACGCAGTATTTT
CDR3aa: CASSLRGGLGTDTQYF

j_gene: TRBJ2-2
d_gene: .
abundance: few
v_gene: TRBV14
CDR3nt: TGTGCCAGCAGCCAAGATCCCGGGCGTTCCGGGGAGCTGTTTTTT
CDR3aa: CASSQDPGRSGELFF

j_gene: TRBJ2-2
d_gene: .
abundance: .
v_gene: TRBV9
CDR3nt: TGTGCCAGCAGCGTAGGGATCTACGCAAACACCGGGGAGCTGTTTTTT
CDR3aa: CASSVGIYANTGELFF

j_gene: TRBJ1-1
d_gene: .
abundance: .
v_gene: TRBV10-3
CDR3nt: TGTGCCATCAGTGAGGGCAGGCCGAACACTGAAGCTTTCTTT
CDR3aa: CAISEGRPNTEAFF

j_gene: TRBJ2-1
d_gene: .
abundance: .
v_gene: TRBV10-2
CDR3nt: TGCGCCAGCAGTGAGTCCTGGATTAGCGGTTCTGAGCAGTTCTTC
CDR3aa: CASSESWISGSEQFF

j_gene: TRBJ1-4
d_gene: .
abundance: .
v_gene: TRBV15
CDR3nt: TGTGCCACCAGCAGAGATCATGACGAAAAACTGTTTTTT
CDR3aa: CATSRDHDEKLFF

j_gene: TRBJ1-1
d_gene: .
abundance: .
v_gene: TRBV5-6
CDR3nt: TGTGCCAGCAGCTTGATGAATGGCGAGGCTTTCTTT
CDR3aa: CASSLMNGEAFF

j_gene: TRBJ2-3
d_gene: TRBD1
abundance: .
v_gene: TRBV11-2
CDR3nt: TGTGCCAGCAGCCCGTGGACAGGGAGCACAGATACGCAGTATTTT
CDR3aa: CASSPWTGSTDTQYF

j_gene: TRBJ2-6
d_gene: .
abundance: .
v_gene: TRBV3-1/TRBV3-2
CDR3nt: TGTGCCAGCAGCCAGAGTGGGGGGGCCAACGTCCTGACTTTC
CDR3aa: CASSQSGGANVLTF

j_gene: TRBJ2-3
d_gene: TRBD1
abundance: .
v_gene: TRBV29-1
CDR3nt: TGCGCGTGGGGGAGGGGGACAGGGATGGCAGATACGCAGTATTTT
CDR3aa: CAWGRGTGMADTQYF

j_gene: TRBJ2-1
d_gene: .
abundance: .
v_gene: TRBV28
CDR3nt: TGTGCCAGCAGACCCGCCGGGGGAGAGGTTGAGCAGTTCTTC
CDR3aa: CASRPAGGEVEQFF

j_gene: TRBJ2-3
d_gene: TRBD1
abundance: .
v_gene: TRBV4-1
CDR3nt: TGCGCCAGCAGCCGGGAACCCGGGACAGCCACAGATACGCAGTATTTT
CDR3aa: CASSREPGTATDTQYF

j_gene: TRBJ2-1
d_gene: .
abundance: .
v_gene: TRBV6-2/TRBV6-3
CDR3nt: TGTGCCAGCAGGTACACTATAGCGAATGAGCAGTTCTTC
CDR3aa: CASRYTIANEQFF

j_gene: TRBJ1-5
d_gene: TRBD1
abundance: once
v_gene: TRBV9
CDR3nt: TGTGCCAGCAGCGTAGACCGGGACAGGGGATATAGCAATCAGCCCCAGCATTTT
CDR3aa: CASSVDRDRGYSNQPQHF

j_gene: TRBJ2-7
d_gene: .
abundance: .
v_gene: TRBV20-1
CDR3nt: TGCAGTGCCCTTTCAGGCTCCGAGCAGTACTTC
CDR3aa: CSALSGSEQYF

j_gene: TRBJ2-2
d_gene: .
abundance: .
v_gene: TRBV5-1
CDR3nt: TGCGCCAGCGGAAATACAGGGATATCCAACACCGGGGAGCTGTTTTTT
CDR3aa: CASGNTGISNTGELFF

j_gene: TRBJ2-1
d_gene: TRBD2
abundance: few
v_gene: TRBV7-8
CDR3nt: TGTGCCAGCACCACGGGAGGCTACAATGAGCAGTTCTTC
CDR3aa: CASTTGGYNEQFF

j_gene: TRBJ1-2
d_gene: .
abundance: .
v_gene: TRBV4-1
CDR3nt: TGCGCCAGCAGCTCGGGACATTCACGCGACTATGGCTACACCTTC
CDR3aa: CASSSGHSRDYGYTF

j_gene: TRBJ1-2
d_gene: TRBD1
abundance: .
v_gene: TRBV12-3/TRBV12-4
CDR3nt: TGTGCCAGCAGTTTTGGACAGGATTATGGCTACACCTTC
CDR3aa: CASSFGQDYGYTF

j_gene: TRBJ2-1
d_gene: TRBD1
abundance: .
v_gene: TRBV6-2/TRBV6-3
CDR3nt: TGTGCCAGCAGCTCCTACAGACAGGGAAATGAGCAGTTCTTC
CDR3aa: CASSSYRQGNEQFF

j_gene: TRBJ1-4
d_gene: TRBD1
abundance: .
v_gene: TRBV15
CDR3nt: TGTGCCACCAGCAGAAAGACAGGGAATGAAAAACTGTTTTTT
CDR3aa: CATSRKTGNEKLFF

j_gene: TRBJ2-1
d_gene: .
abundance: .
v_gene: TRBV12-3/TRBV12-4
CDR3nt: TGTGCCAGCAGTCCCCGGGATGAGCAGTTCTTC
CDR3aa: CASSPRDEQFF

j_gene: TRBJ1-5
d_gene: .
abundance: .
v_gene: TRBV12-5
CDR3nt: TGTGCTAGTGGTTGGGCCTTCGGGAACACCCAGCAATTGGATGACAATCAGCCCCAGCATTTT
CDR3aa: CASGWAFGNTQQLDDNQPQHF

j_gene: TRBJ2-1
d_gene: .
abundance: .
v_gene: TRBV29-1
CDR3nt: TGCAGCGTCTCTAACTACAATGAGCAGTTCTTC
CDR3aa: CSVSNYNEQFF

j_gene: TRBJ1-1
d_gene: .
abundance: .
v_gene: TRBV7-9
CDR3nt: TGTGCCAGCAGCTTATCCGCAGGATCGAACACTGAAGCTTTCTTT
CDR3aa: CASSLSAGSNTEAFF

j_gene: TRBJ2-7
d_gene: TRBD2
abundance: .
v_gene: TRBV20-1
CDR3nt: TGCAGTGCTAGTCTCGGGGGGGCAGGGGAGCACGAGCAGTACTTC
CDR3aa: CSASLGGAGEHEQYF

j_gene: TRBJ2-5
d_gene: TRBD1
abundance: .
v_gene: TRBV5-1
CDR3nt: TGCGCCAGCAGCTTGGATCGTTTAGTCAGGGGGGAGACCCAGTACTTC
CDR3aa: CASSLDRLVRGETQYF

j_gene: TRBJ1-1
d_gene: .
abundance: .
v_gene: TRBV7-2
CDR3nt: TGTGCCAGCAGCTTACTGGGGAACACTGAAGCTTTCTTT
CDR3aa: CASSLLGNTEAFF

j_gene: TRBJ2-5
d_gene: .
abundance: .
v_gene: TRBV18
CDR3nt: TGTGCCAGCGCCGGGTCTAACCGGGAGACCCAGTACTTC
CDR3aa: CASAGSNRETQYF